This TCR beta chain was obtained from a study of T cells in localized non-small cell lung cancer (dated by TCRdb to between 2020 and 2021). For context, the study as a whole: Comparing tumors with uninvolved tumor-adjacent lungs, the study looked at the T cell repertoires of about 240 patients with early-stage NSCLC. The cohort consisted of about 240 treatment-naive NSCLC patients whose localized lung tumors had been resected. A mean age of around 66 years was recorded for the NSCLC patients, of whom roughly 130 were male and 100 to 110 were female. Study-wide findings and limitations: Multi-region tumor sequencing was not performed, so intratumor heterogeneity could not be excluded. Because the study design was exploratory, TCR variables were selected using unadjusted p-values without false-discovery rate correction. Higher blood T cell density associated with longer overall survival, while higher adjacent-lung clonality associated with shorter survival. Uninvolved tumor-adjacent lung showed the highest T cell clonality, higher than tumor, which suggests more focused antigenic responses in the adjacent lung. A median of approximately 55 of the top 100 tumor clones were detected in paired uninvolved adjacent lung, and around 30 of these tumor clones were also found among the top 100 clones of the paired uninvolved adjacent lung.

The immunoSEQ Assay was used to sequence TCR beta CDR3 regions from DNA. The study's own analysis went as follows. To compute T cell density, TCR beta template counts were normalized to usable DNA, which was estimated by amplifying housekeeping genes. Richness was estimated with the preseqR package, extrapolating to 400,000 templates for PBMC samples and 120,000 templates for tissue samples. Clonality was calculated as one minus Pielou's evenness. Tissue-enriched TCRs were identified through differential abundance testing performed on productive amino-acid clonotypes, with a minimum total count of 5 and an alpha of 0.1. The Jaccard Index and the Morisita Overlap Index were used to measure how much the repertoires overlapped between compartments. TCR beta CDR3s were clustered by GLIPH together with public tetramer-defined viral CDR3s, and at least three viral sequences plus V-gene enrichment were required for viral motifs. As stored in TCRdb, this immuneACCESS dataset retains in-frame rearrangements with V and J assigned. A fraction of the clones does not appear; measured against another copy, unresolved V genes explain less than half of the discrepancy, and the remainder lacks a known reason. That table supplies the V and J calls and clone size; D and trimming were determined from the DNA. The sample yields around 23,000 clones; approximately 85% were counted once. The top ten clones comprise roughly 30% of the sample.

At diagnosis, peripheral blood, uninvolved tumor-adjacent lung and tumor were collected and stored as a combination of fresh-frozen and FFPE material. For TCR repertoire profiling, blood samples were analyzed as peripheral blood mononuclear cells. Points on this clone: The specificity of this receptor is unknown. Qualities for individual bases were not recorded, and no much larger clone is one base off.

Via the germline V gene, CDR1 is SGHDT and CDR2 YYEEEE. The CDR3 contains 15 residues, cysteine and phenylalanine counted. Only the CDR3 region is kept as DNA, spanning 45 bases read in frame from base 1. Ends trimmed: V by 0 bases, J by 5 bases; bases unmatched to a gene: 5. Recombination connected TRBV5-6 to TRBJ2-5, with TRBD1 matching 9 junction bases. The sequence came from a male donor at least 60 years old with stage II lung adenocarcinoma. The material sequenced was peripheral blood mononuclear cells, taken before any cancer treatment. The CDR3 here reads CASSLDRGRGETQYF. In nucleotide form, the sequence is TGTGCCAGCAGCTTGGACAGGGGGCGCGGGGAGACCCAGTACTTC.